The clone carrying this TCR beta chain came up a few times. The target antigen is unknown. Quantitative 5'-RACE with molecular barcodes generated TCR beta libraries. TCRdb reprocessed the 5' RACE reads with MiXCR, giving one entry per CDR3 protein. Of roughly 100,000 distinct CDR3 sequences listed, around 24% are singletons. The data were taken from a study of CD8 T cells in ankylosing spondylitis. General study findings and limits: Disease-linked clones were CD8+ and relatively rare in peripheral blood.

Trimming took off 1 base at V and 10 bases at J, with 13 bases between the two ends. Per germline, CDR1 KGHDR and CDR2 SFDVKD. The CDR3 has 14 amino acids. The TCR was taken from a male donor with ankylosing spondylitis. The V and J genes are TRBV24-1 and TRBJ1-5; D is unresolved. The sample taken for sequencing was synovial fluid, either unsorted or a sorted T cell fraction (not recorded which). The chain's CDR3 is CATSDFSALIPQHF. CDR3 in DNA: TGTGCCACCAGTGATTTTTCGGCCCTTATACCCCAGCATTTT.